A single sample is the source of the 26 T cell receptor beta chains below, sequenced in a study of OX40 agonist ivuxolimab in advanced cancers. The library was generated by the immunoSEQ multiplex PCR assay. The clones in this table, taken by TCRdb from immuneACCESS, are in-frame only. Not every clone is retained; where verified, under half of the shortfall comes from an unresolved V gene, and the cause of the rest is unknown. The sample table holds 80,000 to 100,000 clones, of which around 90% were seen once. Around 1.5% of the sample is in the top ten clones. Sequenced here: CD4+ or CD8+ T cells sorted from blood, sampled in a trial of the OX40 agonist ivuxolimab. The receptor set was obtained from an adult with an advanced solid tumor such as melanoma, head and neck, liver or kidney cancer.

The V call is TRBV11-2, the J call TRBJ2-3; D is uncertain. Trimming stripped 3 bases from V and 6 bases from J, with 19 bases between. Germline assignment: CDR1 SGHAT and CDR2 FQNNGV. CDR3 length: 16 amino acids. The CDR3 region is CASSFRPSWVPDTQYF. The CDR3, as DNA: TGTGCCAGCAGCTTCCGGCCCTCATGGGTTCCTGATACGCAGTATTTT.

The chain has TRBV11-3 and TRBJ2-2; 9 bases are shared with TRBD1. Germline values: CDR1 SGHNT, CDR2 YENEEA. V lost 5 bases, J lost 3 bases, and 4 bases stayed unmatched. This CDR3 contains 15 residues. The CDR3 sequence is CASSRDRADTGELFF. CDR3 bases: TGTGCCAGCAGCCGGGACAGGGCGGACACCGGGGAGCTGTTTTTT.

The J gene is TRBJ2-7, the V gene TRBV7-2; a weak D match, TRBD2 (6 bases). The germline gives CDR1 SGHTA, CDR2 FQGNSA. The CDR3 sequence is 13 residues long. Trimming removed 3 bases from V and 3 bases from J, with 9 bases in between. CDR3 coding DNA: TGTGCCAGCAGCTTCATGGGGGGCTACGAGCAGTACTTC. Translating gives CASSFMGGYEQYF.

This sequence joins TRBV18 and TRBJ1-1, with TRBD1 identical over 11 bases. CDR3 length equals 16 residues. V shed 2 bases, J shed 0 bases, and the junction held 2 bases outside the gene matches. From germline, CDR1 is KGHSH and CDR2 LQKENI. The CDR3 sequence: CASSPGTGGVNTEAFF. In nucleotides, the CDR3 is TGTGCCAGCTCACCAGGGACAGGGGGGGTGAACACTGAAGCTTTCTTT.

The chain has TRBV6-5 and TRBJ1-1; D remains ambiguous. Germline loops: CDR1 MNHEY, CDR2 SVGAGI. CDR3 length equals 14 residues. V lost 2 bases to trimming and J lost 4 bases, with 11 bases between them. The CDR3 here is CASSYLGRATEAFF. CDR3 DNA sequence: TGTGCCAGCAGTTACCTTGGACGAGCCACTGAAGCTTTCTTT.

The chain employs TRBV5-1 and TRBJ2-7, with D tentatively TRBD1 (6 bases). Trimming removed 3 bases at V and 7 bases at J, with 20 bases between. CDR3 length equals 15 residues. Germline V gene data show CDR1 as SGHRS and CDR2 as YFSETQ. In nucleotides, the CDR3 is TGCGCCAGCAGCTCTCAAACACAGGGTGTGAGGGAGCAGTACTTC. This encodes CASSSQTQGVREQYF.

The genes are TRBV7-2 and TRBJ2-1; TRBD2 matches 9 bases. The CDR3 is 17 amino acids. Germline-derived CDR1 and CDR2 are SGHTA and FQGNSA. With V trimmed by 3 bases and J by 5 bases, 11 bases remained unmatched. Here the CDR3 reads CASSFPGAGGPNNEQFF. CDR3 sequence (DNA): TGTGCCAGCAGCTTCCCGGGGGCGGGAGGGCCGAACAATGAGCAGTTCTTC.

This clone was seen once. The chain recombines TRBV7-9 with TRBJ1-3; 7 nucleotides align to TRBD1. Losses at the gene ends were 5 bases for V and 4 bases for J; bases not matched to a gene: 2. The CDR3 loop spans 13 amino acids. The germline gives CDR1 SEHNR, CDR2 FQNEAQ (reference sequence). DNA for the CDR3: TGTGCCAGCAGCGAGGGACAGGGAAACACCATATATTTT. Its protein is CASSEGQGNTIYF. Based on the CDR3 plus reference TRBV7-9 and TRBJ1-3, the full variable domain is DTGVSQNPRHKITKRGQNVTFRCDPISEHNRLYWYRQTLGQGPEFLTYFQNEAQLEKSRLLSDRFSAERPKGSFSTLEIQRTEQGDSAMYLCASSEGQGNTIYFGEGSWLTVV.

This chain uses TRBV7-3 with TRBJ2-3, with D unresolved. The CDR3 length is 13 residues. The germline V gene has CDR1 SGHTA and CDR2 FQGTGA. V was trimmed by 7 bases and J by 1 base, leaving 9 bases between them. The CDR3 is CASMRPGTDTQYF. The CDR3 DNA sequence: TGTGCCAGCATGCGCCCTGGCACAGATACGCAGTATTTT.

The rearrangement links TRBV11-3 to TRBJ2-7; D perhaps matches TRBD2 (6 bases). The CDR3 has 17 amino acids. V was shortened by 4 bases and J by 4 bases, with 23 bases between the two germline ends. Germline V gene sequence: CDR1 SGHNT, CDR2 YENEEA. The CDR3 spells CASSSRPGLTLAYEQYF. The CDR3 DNA reads TGTGCCAGCAGCTCCAGACCGGGACTCACTCTTGCTTACGAGCAGTACTTC.

The V gene is TRBV6-1, the J gene TRBJ2-7; a weak D match, TRBD1 (6 bases). Germline CDR1 MNHNS, CDR2 SASEGT. There are 14 residues in the CDR3. Between the trimmed V and J ends, which lost 2 bases and 4 bases, there was a span of 12 bases. The CDR3 DNA follows: TGTGCCAGCAGTGAACAAGGCAGGGGATACGAGCAGTACTTC. Amino acid sequence: CASSEQGRGYEQYF.

The chain is built from TRBV2 and TRBJ1-2, with TRBD1 identical over 9 bases. Germline CDR1 is SNHLY and CDR2 is FYNNEI. Trimming took 2 bases from V and 8 from J; bases not matched to a gene: 3. This CDR3 region has 13 residues. The CDR3 is CASSEYRGRGYTF. The CDR3 coding sequence is TGTGCCAGCAGTGAATACAGGGGGCGCGGCTACACCTTC.

Comments on this clone: No conserved phenylalanine or tryptophan is present at the end of the CDR3, so a read error is the likely explanation. The chain has TRBV5-1 and TRBJ1-2; 10 bases fit TRBD1. J gave up 7 bases and V 3 bases, and 6 bases lay outside the gene matches. CDR1 SGHRS and CDR2 YFSETQ come from the germline V gene. The CDR3 totals 14 residues. Here the CDR3 DNA reads TGCGCCAGCAGCTGGGGACAGGGGCGGGGTGGCTACACCTCC. Translating gives CASSWGQGRGGYTS.

The chain is built from TRBV14 and TRBJ2-7; a weak D match, TRBD2 (5 bases). This CDR3 comprises 14 residues. The V gene's germline CDR1 is SGHDN and CDR2 FVKESK. Trimming pared 3 bases from V and 3 bases from J, leaving 12 bases between. CDR3 residues: CASSQRRVGYEQYF. CDR3 sequence (DNA): TGTGCCAGCAGCCAGAGGCGGGTAGGCTACGAGCAGTACTTC.

V gene TRBV9 combines with J gene TRBJ2-7, with 10 bases identical to TRBD2. CDR1 is SGDLS, CDR2 YYNGEE, per germline. The CDR3 has 16 residues. The trim removed 0 bases at V and 3 bases at J, leaving 6 bases unmatched. The CDR3: CASSVGSGRGGYEQYF. CDR3 nucleotide sequence: TGTGCCAGCAGCGTAGGCAGCGGGAGGGGCGGCTACGAGCAGTACTTC. Full variable domain (rest looked up from reference TRBV9 and TRBJ2-7): DSGVTQTPKHLITATGQRVTLRCSPRSGDLSVYWYQQSLDQGLQFLIQYYNGEERAKGNILERFSAQQFPDLHSELNLSSLELGDSALYFCASSVGSGRGGYEQYFGPGTRLTVT.

The J gene is TRBJ2-3, the V gene TRBV4-2, with TRBD2 matching 10 bases. This CDR3 has 17 residues. With 4 bases clipped from V and 5 bases from J, the junction kept 12 bases outside the gene matches. Germline-derived CDR1 and CDR2 are LGHNA and YNFKEQ. The DNA for the CDR3 is TGTGCCAGCAGCCCCCTTGGGCTAGCGGGAGCCATAGATACGCAGTATTTT. Translated, it gives CASSPLGLAGAIDTQYF.

This clone is a singleton in its sample. CDR3: CASKRWEIDEQFF. CDR3 bases: TGTGCCAGCAAAAGGTGGGAGATCGATGAGCAGTTCTTC. The J gene is TRBJ2-1, the V gene TRBV28, with a possible D match to TRBD2 (5 bases). Per germline, CDR1 MDHEN and CDR2 SYDVKM. This CDR3 has 13 residues. V lost 7 bases and J 8 bases, leaving 15 bases between the germline ends.

The chain couples TRBV6-1 to TRBJ2-7; the D gene could be TRBD1 or TRBD2 (5 bases each). The CDR3 extends over 14 amino acids. The germline gives CDR1 MNHNS, CDR2 SASEGT. V was shortened by 2 bases and J by 2 bases, with 10 bases between the two germline ends. The CDR3 spells CASSEIWGPYEQYF. The CDR3 DNA sequence: TGTGCCAGCAGTGAAATTTGGGGACCCTACGAGCAGTACTTC.

The J gene is TRBJ2-2, the V gene TRBV7-2; TRBD2 matches 13 bases. The CDR3 consists of 17 residues. The V and J ends lost 5 bases and 5 bases, in that order; junction bases with no gene match: 8. Germline-derived CDR1 and CDR2 are SGHTA and FQGNSA. This CDR3 is CASSVTSGRAGTGELFF. DNA of the CDR3: TGTGCCAGCAGCGTTACTAGCGGGAGGGCCGGGACCGGGGAGCTGTTTTTT.

This rearrangement joins TRBV10-3 to TRBJ1-2; the D is unclear. Looked up from germline, CDR1 is ENHRY and CDR2 is SYGVKD. The CDR3 is 14 residues long. The V end was cut by 5 bases, the J end by 2 bases, with 12 bases between. In DNA form, the CDR3 reads TGTGCCATCAGTAGGGCAGGAGAAAACTATGGCTACACCTTC. Encoded protein: CAISRAGENYGYTF.

CDR3 amino acids: CASSVGPENTEAFF. For the CDR3, the DNA is TGTGCCAGCAGCGTAGGCCCTGAGAACACTGAAGCTTTCTTT. The V gene is TRBV9, the J gene TRBJ1-1; D gene unclear. The ends were cut back, 0 bases at V and 1 base at J, with 7 bases in the middle. Germline V gene sequence: CDR1 SGDLS, CDR2 YYNGEE. The CDR3 consists of 14 residues.

The chain links TRBV28 to TRBJ1-3; D may be TRBD1 (6 bases). Trimming pared 10 bases from V and 2 bases from J, leaving 15 bases between. This CDR3 has 14 residues. In germline, CDR1 is MDHEN, CDR2 SYDVKM. The CDR3 sequence is CATKQGFTGNTIYF. CDR3 coding DNA: TGTGCCACCAAACAGGGCTTTACTGGAAACACCATATATTTT. Filled out from reference TRBV28 and TRBJ1-3, the complete variable domain reads DVKVTQSSRYLVKRTGEKVFLECVQDMDHENMFWYRQDPGLGLRLIYFSYDVKMKEKGDIPEGYSVSREKKERFSLILESASTNQTSMYLCATKQGFTGNTIYFGEGSWLTVV.

The chain uses TRBV25-1 and TRBJ1-3; D not resolved. V gave up 7 bases and J gave up 0 bases, with 16 bases separating them. The CDR3 contains 16 residues. Germline CDR1 is MGHDK and CDR2 is SYGVNS. CDR3 protein: CASNTTRPYSGNTIYF. CDR3 in DNA: TGTGCCAGCAACACCACCAGGCCCTACTCTGGAAACACCATATATTTT.

The J gene is TRBJ2-3, the V gene TRBV11-2; possible D gene TRBD2, 5 bases. The V and J ends lost 3 bases and 4 bases respectively, with 11 bases between them. Per the germline V gene, CDR1 is SGHAT and CDR2 is FQNNGV. The CDR3 is 14 residues long. CDR3 DNA: TGTGCCAGCAGCTTCTCTCGGGGTGCAGATACGCAGTATTTT. Its protein is CASSFSRGADTQYF.

This clone was observed a few times. The V gene is TRBV25-1, the J gene TRBJ2-5; TRBD2 matches at 12 bases. CDR1 and CDR2 from the germline V gene are MGHDK and SYGVNS. After removal of 2 bases from V and 5 bases from J, the junction contained 3 bases not matched to a gene. The CDR3 runs 15 residues. The CDR3 DNA reads TGTGCCAGCAGTGAACTAGCGGGAGGGGGGGAGACCCAGTACTTC. This translates into CASSELAGGGETQYF. Looking up the rest from reference TRBV25-1 and TRBJ2-5 gives the full variable domain: EADIYQTPRYLVIGTGKKITLECSQTMGHDKMYWYQQDPGMELHLIHYSYGVNSTEKGDLSSESTVSRIRTEHFPLTLESARPSHTSQYLCASSELAGGGETQYFGPGTRLLVL.

This rearrangement joins TRBV19 to TRBJ1-4, with D unclear. Germline CDR1 reads LNHDA; CDR2 reads SQIVND (reference sequence). The ends were cut back, 0 bases at V and 12 bases at J, with 5 bases in the middle. This CDR3 region has 11 residues. DNA of the CDR3: TGTGCCAGTAGTATAGATCGAGAACTGTTTTTT. The encoded protein is CASSIDRELFF.